This T cell receptor (beta chain) was recorded in a study of T-cell memory formation after mild COVID-19. Study-level information: TCR clusters largely stayed donor specific.

This clonotype has just a few counts. Constant-segment-primed 5'RACE gave TCR alpha and TCR beta cDNA libraries with sample barcodes and UMIs. MiXCR was run by TCRdb on the 5' RACE reads, yielding one entry per CDR3 protein. The repertoire holds just over 400,000 distinct CDR3 sequences, 23% seen once, with around 14% in the top ten. CDR1 and CDR2 from the germline V gene are SGHRS and YFSETQ. V lost 3 bases to trimming and J lost 4 bases; unmatched junction nucleotides: 4. CDR3 size: 15 residues. This chain links TRBV5-1 with TRBJ2-1, with 10 bases fitting TRBD2. Sequencing used PBMCs or a T cell subset sorted from them (not recorded which). The sequence was collected from an adult woman who had mild COVID-19 (a few samples of this study predate the infection). Cell type and time point are not known. The DNA of the CDR3 is TGCGCCAGCAGCTCCGTAGCGGGGGGTTACAATGAGCAGTTCTTC. It encodes CASSSVAGGYNEQFF.